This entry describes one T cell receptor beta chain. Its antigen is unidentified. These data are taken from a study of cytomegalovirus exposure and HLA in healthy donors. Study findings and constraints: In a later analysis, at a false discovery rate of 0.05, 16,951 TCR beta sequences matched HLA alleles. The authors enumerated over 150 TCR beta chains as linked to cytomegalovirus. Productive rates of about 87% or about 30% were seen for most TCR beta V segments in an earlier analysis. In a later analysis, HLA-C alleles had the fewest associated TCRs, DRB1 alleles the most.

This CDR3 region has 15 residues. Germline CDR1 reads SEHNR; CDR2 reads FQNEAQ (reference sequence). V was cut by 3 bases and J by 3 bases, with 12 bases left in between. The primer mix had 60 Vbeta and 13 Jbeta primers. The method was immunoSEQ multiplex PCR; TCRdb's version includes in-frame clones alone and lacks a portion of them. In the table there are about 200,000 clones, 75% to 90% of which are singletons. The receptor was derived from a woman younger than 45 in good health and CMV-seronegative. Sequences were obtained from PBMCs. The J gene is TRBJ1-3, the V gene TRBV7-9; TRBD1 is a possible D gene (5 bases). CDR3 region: CASSFGGVGGNTIYF. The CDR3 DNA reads TGTGCCAGCAGCTTTGGGGGGGTCGGTGGAAACACCATATATTTT.